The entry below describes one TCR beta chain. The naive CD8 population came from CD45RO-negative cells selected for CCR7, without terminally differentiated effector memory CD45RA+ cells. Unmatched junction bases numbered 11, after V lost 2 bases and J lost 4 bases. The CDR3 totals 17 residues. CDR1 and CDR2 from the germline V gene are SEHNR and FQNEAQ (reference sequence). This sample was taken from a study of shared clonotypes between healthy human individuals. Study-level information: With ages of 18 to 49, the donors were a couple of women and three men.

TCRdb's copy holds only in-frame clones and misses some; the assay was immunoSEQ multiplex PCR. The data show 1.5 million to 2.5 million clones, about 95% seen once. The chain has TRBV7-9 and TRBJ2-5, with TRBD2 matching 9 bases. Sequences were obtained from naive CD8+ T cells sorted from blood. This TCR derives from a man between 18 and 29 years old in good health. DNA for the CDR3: TGTGCCAGCAGCTTACTCGCGGGAGGGCCGTGGGGAGAGACCCAGTACTTC. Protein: CASSLLAGGPWGETQYF.